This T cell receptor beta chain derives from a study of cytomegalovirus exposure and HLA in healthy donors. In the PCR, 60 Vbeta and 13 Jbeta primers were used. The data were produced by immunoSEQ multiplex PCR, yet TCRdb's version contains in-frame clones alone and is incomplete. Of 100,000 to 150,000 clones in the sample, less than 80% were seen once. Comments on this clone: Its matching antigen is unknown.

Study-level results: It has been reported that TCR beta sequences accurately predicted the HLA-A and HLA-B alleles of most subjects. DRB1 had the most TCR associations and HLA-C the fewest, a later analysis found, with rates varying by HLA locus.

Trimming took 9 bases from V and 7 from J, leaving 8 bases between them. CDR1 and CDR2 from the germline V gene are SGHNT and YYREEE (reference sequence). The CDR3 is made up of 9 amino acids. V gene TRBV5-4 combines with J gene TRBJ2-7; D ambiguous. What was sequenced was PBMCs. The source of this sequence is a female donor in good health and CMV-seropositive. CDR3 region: CATVGEQYF. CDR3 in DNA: TGTGCCACCGTCGGTGAGCAGTACTTC.